The 29 T cell receptor beta chains listed next were all sequenced from one sample in a study of neoadjuvant anti-PD-1 for oral cavity cancer. Some clones are missing from TCRdb's copy, which holds only in-frame ones; the method was immunoSEQ multiplex PCR. The profile covers 5,500 to 8,000 clones, with under 55% appearing a single time and 25% taken by the ten largest. Material: tumor tissue, obtained before nivolumab (anti-PD-1) treatment. The receptors stem from a person aged 35 to 85 with oral cavity squamous cell carcinoma.

The chain combines TRBV6-5 with TRBJ1-2; D might be TRBD1 (5 bases). In germline, CDR1 is MNHEY, CDR2 SVGAGI. The CDR3 loop spans 11 amino acids. The germline V and J ends were trimmed by 5 bases and 8 bases, with 9 bases remaining between them. This chain's CDR3 is CASSERQGYTF. Written as DNA, the CDR3 is TGTGCCAGCAGTGAACGACAGGGCTACACCTTC.

The chain is built from TRBV4-1 and TRBJ2-5; 7 bases align to TRBD1. The CDR3 extends over 15 amino acids. Trimming took 4 bases from V and 4 from J; bases not matched to a gene: 9. Germline lookup yields CDR1 MGHRA and CDR2 YSYEKL. CDR3 sequence reads: CASSRDRDRRETQYF. For the CDR3, the DNA is TGCGCCAGCAGCCGGGACCGGGACAGAAGAGAGACCCAGTACTTC.

This clone rates as medium-sized. This CDR3 is also generated by other DNA sequences in the sample. The J gene is TRBJ1-1, the V gene TRBV2, with 8 bases identical to TRBD1. The germline V gene has CDR1 SNHLY and CDR2 FYNNEI. V lost 3 bases and J lost 2; bases outside the gene matches: 5. The length of the CDR3 is 15 residues. CDR3 sequence reads: CASSDQGARNTEAFF. CDR3 sequence (DNA): TGTGCCAGCAGTGACCAGGGGGCACGAAACACTGAAGCTTTCTTT.

This clone is medium-sized. The rearrangement uses TRBV4-2 and TRBJ1-5; weak D call: TRBD1 (6 bases). Per the germline V gene, CDR1 is LGHNA and CDR2 is YNFKEQ. This CDR3 has 19 residues. Trimming stripped 2 bases from V and 6 bases from J, with 26 bases between. CDR3 sequence reads: CASSQLIEGGVGVGQPQHF. As DNA, the CDR3 is TGTGCCAGCAGCCAATTAATAGAGGGGGGCGTGGGGGTAGGTCAGCCCCAGCATTTT.

The chain carries TRBV14 and TRBJ2-3, with D perhaps TRBD1 (5 bases). The CDR3 covers 16 residues. Trimming took off 5 bases at V and 1 base at J, with 16 bases between the two ends. CDR1 is SGHDN, CDR2 FVKESK, per germline. The CDR3 DNA follows: TGTGCCAGCAGCACTCTATGGGGCCAGGGCACAGATACGCAGTATTTT. Translating gives CASSTLWGQGTDTQYF.

The chain is built from TRBV4-3 and TRBJ1-1, with 7 bases identical to TRBD1. V gave up 1 base and J gave up 8 bases; unmatched junction bases: 7. CDR3 length: 14 residues. Germline CDR1 is LGHNA and CDR2 is YSLEER. The CDR3 loop reads CASSQVYRGEEAFF. CDR3 sequence (DNA): TGCGCCAGCAGCCAAGTATACAGGGGAGAAGAAGCTTTCTTT.

This clone is medium-sized. The chain is built from TRBV19 and TRBJ1-5, with 7 bases identical to TRBD1. V lost 2 bases to trimming and J lost 3 bases; unmatched junction nucleotides: 1. CDR3 length: 14 residues. Per germline, CDR1 LNHDA and CDR2 SQIVND (reference sequence). DNA of the CDR3: TGTGCCAGTAGTATACAGGGGGACAATCAGCCCCAGCATTTT. Protein product: CASSIQGDNQPQHF.

J is TRBJ1-4 and V is TRBV18; no reliable D call. V lost 6 bases and J lost 3, with 17 bases in between. Germline V gene lookup returns CDR1 KGHSH and CDR2 LQKENI. The CDR3 is 16 amino acids. As DNA, the CDR3 is TGTGCCAGCTCGCCCCCGTTAACAGCCCCTAATGAAAAACTGTTTTTT. Translating it yields CASSPPLTAPNEKLFF.

The rearrangement joins TRBV15 to TRBJ1-6; TRBD1 is a possible D gene (5 bases). Germline lookup yields CDR1 LNHNV and CDR2 YYDKDF (reference sequence). The V end lost 3 bases, the J end lost 9 bases, and 18 bases lay between the germline ends. This CDR3 is built from 16 residues. This chain's CDR3 is CATSRGGPGLSSPLHF. DNA for the CDR3: TGTGCCACCAGCAGGGGGGGACCCGGGTTAAGTTCACCCCTCCACTTT.

The chain joins TRBV7-2 to TRBJ2-1, with a possible D match to TRBD1 (5 bases). Trimming left V 0 bases short and J 8 bases short, with 11 bases between. Germline CDR1 reads SGHTA; CDR2 reads FQGNSA. The CDR3 contains 14 residues. This CDR3 is CASSLALQGHEQFF. CDR3 bases: TGTGCCAGCAGCTTAGCGCTCCAGGGCCATGAGCAGTTCTTC.

The rearrangement links TRBV7-2 to TRBJ1-6; D uncertain. Germline CDR1 and CDR2: SGHTA and FQGNSA. The CDR3 runs to 15 residues. Trimming stripped 5 bases from V and 10 bases from J, with 18 bases between. For the CDR3, the DNA is TGTGCCAGCAGCGCAGCGGCCGGGAACAAATCACCCCTCCACTTT. This encodes CASSAAAGNKSPLHF.

The gene calls are TRBV5-5 and TRBJ2-2; maybe TRBD2 (5 bases). This CDR3 comprises 15 residues. Trimming removed 0 bases from V and 7 bases from J, with 13 bases in between. CDR1 is SGHKS, CDR2 YYEKEE, per germline (reference sequence). CDR3 protein: CASSLDLWAGGELFF. DNA for the CDR3: TGTGCCAGCAGCTTGGACTTATGGGCGGGCGGGGAGCTGTTTTTT. Full variable domain (outside the CDR3, taken from reference TRBV5-5 and TRBJ2-2): DAGVTQSPTHLIKTRGQQVTLRCSPISGHKSVSWYQQVLGQGPQFIFQYYEKEERGRGNFPDRFSARQFPNYSSELNVNALLLGDSALYLCASSLDLWAGGELFFGEGSRLTVL.

The chain employs TRBV14 and TRBJ1-1; 7 bases are shared with TRBD1. The CDR3 consists of 14 residues. In germline, CDR1 is SGHDN, CDR2 FVKESK. The trim removed 3 bases at V and 2 bases at J, leaving 3 bases unmatched. The CDR3 loop is CASSHWDRNTEAFF. In DNA, the CDR3 is TGTGCCAGCAGCCATTGGGACAGAAACACTGAAGCTTTCTTT.

The sample holds a few counts of this clone. The gene calls are TRBV10-3 and TRBJ2-3; 13 bases line up with TRBD2. Losses at the gene ends were 10 bases for V and 8 bases for J; bases not matched to a gene: 12. This CDR3 has 15 residues. Germline V gene sequence: CDR1 ENHRY, CDR2 SYGVKD. The CDR3 here is CATRGTSGVPGTQYF. CDR3 DNA sequence: TGTGCCACCAGGGGGACTAGCGGGGTCCCGGGTACGCAGTATTTT.

This clone was picked up a small number of times. The V and J genes are TRBV19 and TRBJ2-1; 13 bases fit TRBD2. The germline gives CDR1 LNHDA, CDR2 SQIVND (reference sequence). CDR3 length: 18 residues. V shed 3 bases and J 7 bases; nucleotides not matched to a gene: 12. The CDR3 region is CASSMELRTSGGRNEQFF. The CDR3 DNA follows: TGTGCCAGTAGTATGGAACTCCGGACTAGCGGGGGCCGAAATGAGCAGTTCTTC.

The chain employs TRBV6-1 and TRBJ1-5, with 10 nucleotides matching TRBD1. This CDR3 region has 16 residues. J gave up 6 bases and V 0 bases, and 5 bases lay outside the gene matches. Germline CDR1 is MNHNS and CDR2 is SASEGT. The CDR3 is CASSEATGGVGQPQHF. CDR3 coding DNA: TGTGCCAGCAGTGAAGCGACAGGGGGCGTCGGTCAGCCCCAGCATTTT.

This sequence joins TRBV2 and TRBJ2-7; 8 bases are a match to TRBD2. Germline lookup yields CDR1 SNHLY and CDR2 FYNNEI. The V and J ends lost 7 bases and 1 base, in that order; junction bases with no gene match: 3. The CDR3 has 13 residues. The CDR3 DNA reads as TGTGCCAGCAAAGCGGGGGTTTCCTACGAGCAGTACTTC. Protein: CASKAGVSYEQYF.

The chain links TRBV6-5 to TRBJ1-1; a weak D match, TRBD1 (6 bases). CDR3 length equals 13 residues. Germline loops: CDR1 MNHEY, CDR2 SVGAGI. V dropped 7 bases and J dropped 5 bases, with 14 bases sitting between them. This CDR3 is CASTQRGVTEAFF. In DNA form, the CDR3 reads TGTGCCAGCACTCAAAGGGGGGTGACTGAAGCTTTCTTT.

This clone was seen more than once but under ten times. This sequence joins TRBV12-5 and TRBJ1-2; D is perhaps TRBD1 (5 bases). This CDR3 region has 12 residues. Germline V gene lookup returns CDR1 LGHNT and CDR2 FRNRAP. The ends were cut back, 7 bases at V and 6 bases at J, with 12 bases in the middle. The CDR3 protein is CASASGGNGYTF. The DNA of the CDR3 is TGTGCTAGTGCTTCGGGGGGTAATGGCTACACCTTC.

The genes are TRBV5-5 and TRBJ1-6; D gene unclear. CDR1 is SGHKS and CDR2 is YYEKEE in the germline V gene (reference sequence). V lost 1 base, J lost 3 bases, and 8 bases lay in between. The CDR3 sequence is 15 residues long. Here the CDR3 DNA reads TGTGCCAGCAGCTTGCATGGGGACTATAATTCACCCCTCCACTTT. Translating it yields CASSLHGDYNSPLHF. The complete variable domain, with remaining parts taken from reference TRBV5-5 and TRBJ1-6, reads DAGVTQSPTHLIKTRGQQVTLRCSPISGHKSVSWYQQVLGQGPQFIFQYYEKEERGRGNFPDRFSARQFPNYSSELNVNALLLGDSALYLCASSLHGDYNSPLHFGNGTRLTVT.

This clone was observed a handful of times. This sequence joins TRBV19 and TRBJ2-2; 8 bases align to TRBD1. CDR1 and CDR2 (germline): LNHDA, SQIVND (reference sequence). This CDR3 has 15 amino acids. Losses at the gene ends were 6 bases for V and 6 bases for J; bases not matched to a gene: 9. The CDR3 loop reads CASRIRDRRAGELFF. The CDR3, as DNA: TGTGCCAGTAGAATACGGGACAGGCGGGCCGGGGAGCTGTTTTTT.

This clone occurred a few times. The chain is built from TRBV5-6 and TRBJ2-4; no reliable D call. The CDR3 has 14 amino acids. The V end lost 4 bases, the J end lost 0 bases, and 8 bases lay between the germline ends. In germline, CDR1 is SGHDT, CDR2 YYEEEE. DNA for the CDR3: TGTGCCAGCAGCCCCGGGCTAGCCAAAAACATTCAGTACTTC. Translated: CASSPGLAKNIQYF.

V is TRBV27 and J is TRBJ2-1; D may be TRBD1 (6 bases). Germline values: CDR1 MNHEY, CDR2 SMNVEV (reference sequence). V gave up 3 bases and J gave up 5 bases, with 14 bases separating them. The CDR3 is 15 residues long. CDR3 in amino acids: CASSFQGPGDNEQFF. CDR3 sequence (DNA): TGTGCCAGCAGTTTCCAGGGCCCAGGGGACAATGAGCAGTTCTTC.

The chain carries TRBV5-4 and TRBJ2-3, with D perhaps matching TRBD1 (6 bases). CDR1 is SGHNT, CDR2 YYREEE, per germline (reference sequence). V was pared by 0 bases and J by 6 bases, with 20 bases between. This CDR3 comprises 17 residues. Here the CDR3 DNA reads TGTGCCAGCAGCTTGGCCTGGCAGGGGCTGGGATGGGATACGCAGTATTTT. This encodes CASSLAWQGLGWDTQYF.

There are a few counts of this clone. The chain joins TRBV5-4 to TRBJ1-2; 7 nucleotides agree with TRBD1. Germline V gives CDR1 SGHNT, CDR2 YYREEE (reference sequence). This CDR3 is 14 amino acids long. J lost 2 bases, V lost 4 bases, and 5 bases had no gene match. The CDR3 nucleotides are TGTGCCAGCAGCCCAGGGGGGCAGAACTATGGCTACACCTTC. Amino acid sequence: CASSPGGQNYGYTF.

The chain links TRBV6-5 to TRBJ2-7; 11 bases are shared with TRBD1. Trimming removed 0 bases from V and 3 bases from J; junction bases left unmatched: 4. CDR1 is MNHEY and CDR2 is SVGAGI in the germline V gene. The CDR3 consists of 16 residues. Written as DNA, the CDR3 is TGTGCCAGCAGTTACTCTCTCGGGACAGGGGGCTACGAGCAGTACTTC. This codes for CASSYSLGTGGYEQYF.

This clone came up a few times. The chain is built from TRBV25-1 and TRBJ2-7, with a possible D match to TRBD1 (7 bases). V shed 4 bases and J shed 5 bases, with 12 bases lying between them. Germline V gene sequence: CDR1 MGHDK, CDR2 SYGVNS. The CDR3 has 13 residues. The CDR3 here is CASSARGVDEQYF. The DNA of the CDR3 is TGTGCCAGCAGTGCCAGGGGGGTGGACGAGCAGTACTTC.

This clone was observed a few times. J is TRBJ1-5 and V is TRBV5-8, with D maybe TRBD1 (5 bases). The CDR3 has 14 amino acids. The germline gives CDR1 SGHTS, CDR2 YDEGEE. V lost 3 bases to trimming and J lost 4 bases, with 11 bases between them. Here the CDR3 reads CASSSGTQNQPQHF. Here the CDR3 DNA reads TGTGCCAGCAGCTCCGGGACCCAAAATCAGCCCCAGCATTTT.

The genes are TRBV5-1 and TRBJ1-1, with 8 bases identical to TRBD1. The CDR3 length is 15 residues. Trimming cost V 0 bases and J 1 base; bases outside gene matches: 2. The germline CDR1 and CDR2 sequences are SGHRS and YFSETQ. CDR3 DNA: TGCGCCAGCAGCTTGGAGGGACAGGAGAACACTGAAGCTTTCTTT. This gives the protein CASSLEGQENTEAFF.